The present T cell receptor beta chain was sequenced within a study of T-cell reconstitution after alpha-beta-depleted transplantation in children. Overall study results and limits: After transplant, at about two months, alpha-beta T cells were reportedly derived from several hundred expanded graft clones. T-cell counts and diversity at one year post-transplant came mainly from newly produced T cells. High day-60 TCRbeta diversity in some patients came from surviving recipient T cells and thymic progenitors.

Trimming left V 0 bases short and J 0 bases short, with 10 bases between. Germline V CDR1 and CDR2: DFQATT, SNEGSKA (reference sequence). CDR3 size: 15 residues. This clonotype was counted only a few times. The antigen is not known. Unique molecular identifiers were incorporated during preparation of the TCRbeta library. TCRdb called the PCR reads again in MiXCR, with one record for every CDR3 protein. In the table there are 450,000 to 600,000 distinct CDR3 sequences, 10% to 15% of which are singletons. This TCR was sampled from a male patient aged 10 to 17 who had a stem cell transplant for acute myeloid leukemia, so the T cells may come from the graft donor. V usage is TRBV20-1 and J usage is TRBJ2-3, with a tentative D call TRBD2 (6 bases). The starting material was PBMCs, mostly from graft donor cells, obtained 360 days after TCRalphabeta/CD19-depleted stem cell transplant. The CDR3 DNA follows: TGCAGTGCTAGAGATTGGAGCGGGAGCACAGATACGCAGTATTTT. Protein product: CSARDWSGSTDTQYF.